This TCR beta chain was recorded in a study of blood T cells in healthy people across ages. Primers used in a second PCR of about 6 to 11 cycles were a sample-barcoded 5' primer and a J-beta primer mix. Each CDR3 protein is one row after TCRdb ran MiXCR on the 5' RACE reads. The profile shows 850,000 to 1,000,000 distinct CDR3 sequences, about 53% of them singletons. The CDR3 runs to 15 residues. The germline gives CDR1 LGHNA, CDR2 YNFKEQ. V lost 4 bases to trimming and J lost 2 bases, with 14 bases between them. V is TRBV4-2 and J is TRBJ2-5; unclear D gene. The sequenced material came from blood. This sequence was found in an older woman in good health. The CDR3 spells CASSLDWPTQETQYF. The CDR3 region has the DNA TGTGCCAGCAGCCTTGACTGGCCCACGCAAGAGACCCAGTACTTC.